One sample yielded the 27 T cell receptor beta chains listed below, sequenced in a study of cytotoxic CD8 clonotypes in ibrutinib-treated CLL. The data were produced by immunoSEQ multiplex PCR, yet TCRdb's version contains in-frame clones alone and is incomplete. The sample yields under 200,000 clones, approximately 80% seen once. The specimen was PBMCs, collected after 24 months of ibrutinib treatment. The receptors originated from a human donor with chronic lymphocytic leukemia.

To note about this clone: Other DNA sequences in the same sample also yield this CDR3. Written as DNA, the CDR3 is TGTGCCAGCAGTTTATCCGGCGGGGAAGCTTTCTTT. The encoded protein is CASSLSGGEAFF. The chain carries TRBV28 and TRBJ1-1; D uncertain. V was clipped by 1 base and J by 8 bases, with 8 bases between them. The germline V gene has CDR1 MDHEN and CDR2 SYDVKM. The length of the CDR3 is 12 residues.

The chain couples TRBV5-1 to TRBJ2-7, with 7 bases fitting TRBD1. The CDR3 consists of 15 residues. J lost 5 bases, V lost 2 bases, and 10 bases had no gene match. Germline CDR1 is SGHRS and CDR2 is YFSETQ. CDR3 amino acids: CASSFLDRVLDEQYF. CDR3 DNA: TGCGCCAGCAGCTTTTTAGACAGGGTTCTCGACGAGCAGTACTTC.

A few counts support this clone. This sequence joins TRBV6-5 and TRBJ1-1, with D tentatively TRBD1 (5 bases). This CDR3 region has 15 residues. Germline V CDR1 and CDR2: MNHEY, SVGAGI. V lost 6 bases and J 1 base, leaving 15 bases between the germline ends. CDR3 sequence (DNA): TGTGCCAGCAGGCCCCCCAGGGCCTCGAACACTGAAGCTTTCTTT. It codes for CASRPPRASNTEAFF.

This clone has a single count. This chain uses TRBV9 with TRBJ1-2, with TRBD1 as a possible D gene (5 bases). Per the germline V gene, CDR1 is SGDLS and CDR2 is YYNGEE. Trimming removed 4 bases from V and 3 bases from J, with 13 bases in between. This CDR3 is built from 14 residues. The CDR3: CASSPKTAYYGYTF. CDR3 in DNA: TGTGCCAGCAGCCCCAAGACAGCTTACTATGGCTACACCTTC.

By sample fraction, this clone is medium-sized (0.01 to 0.1%). V and J are TRBV9 and TRBJ1-3, with unresolved D. Germline CDR1 SGDLS, CDR2 YYNGEE. With 0 bases removed from V and 0 bases from J, the gap between germline ends came to 10 bases. The CDR3 runs to 16 residues. In DNA form, the CDR3 reads TGTGCCAGCAGCGTAGCTAATAGTTACTCTGGAAACACCATATATTTT. Translating it yields CASSVANSYSGNTIYF.

The chain has TRBV1 and TRBJ2-7; TRBD1 was called by the table and not checked on the DNA. TRBV1 is deemed a pseudogene. The CDR3 has 14 amino acids. The CDR3 DNA follows: TGCACCAGCAGCCGACGGTCGGACAAGGACGAGCAGTACTTC. It is translated as CTSSRRSDKDEQYF.

V is TRBV19 and J is TRBJ2-2; tentatively, D is TRBD2 (6 bases). Germline V gives CDR1 LNHDA, CDR2 SQIVND (reference sequence). Deletions cut 10 bases from V and 1 base from J, with 13 bases between. This CDR3 comprises 14 residues. The CDR3 spells CATNWGVNTGELFF. The CDR3, as DNA: TGTGCCACAAATTGGGGGGTGAACACCGGGGAGCTGTTTTTT.

The chain couples TRBV4-3 to TRBJ1-1; D gene uncertain. The germline V and J ends were trimmed by 0 bases and 4 bases, with 12 bases remaining between them. Per the germline V gene, CDR1 is LGHNA and CDR2 is YSLEER. The CDR3 spans 15 residues. The CDR3 spells CASSQDVRGGTEAFF. The CDR3 region has the DNA TGCGCCAGCAGCCAAGACGTTCGAGGCGGCACTGAAGCTTTCTTT.

The rearrangement uses TRBV10-3 and TRBJ1-5; 7 nucleotides line up with TRBD1. Germline CDR1 ENHRY, CDR2 SYGVKD. The length of the CDR3 is 15 residues. Trimming removed 3 bases from V and 4 bases from J; junction bases left unmatched: 6. DNA for the CDR3: TGTGCCATCAGTGACGAGGGGGCTGGGAATCAGCCCCAGCATTTT. This encodes CAISDEGAGNQPQHF.

This chain joins TRBV27 and TRBJ2-7; TRBD1 matches at 7 bases. The length of the CDR3 is 16 residues. Germline V gene lookup returns CDR1 MNHEY and CDR2 SMNVEV (reference sequence). The V and J ends lost 5 bases and 3 bases, in that order; junction bases with no gene match: 13. The CDR3 loop is CASSPRQGTPIYEQYF. In DNA, the CDR3 is TGTGCCAGCAGTCCGAGACAGGGAACCCCGATCTACGAGCAGTACTTC.

This sequence joins TRBV4-1 and TRBJ1-5; D is possibly TRBD1 (6 bases). Germline lookup yields CDR1 MGHRA and CDR2 YSYEKL. V was cut by 4 bases and J by 3 bases, with 7 bases left in between. CDR3 length: 13 amino acids. The chain's CDR3 is CASSRTVNQPQHF. The CDR3 DNA sequence: TGCGCCAGCAGCCGGACAGTCAATCAGCCCCAGCATTTT.

The chain has TRBV6-6 and TRBJ1-3; D call uncertain. The germline V gene encodes CDR1 MNHNY and CDR2 SVGAGI (reference sequence). The CDR3 sequence is 13 residues long. Trimming took off 5 bases at V and 0 bases at J, with 5 bases between the two ends. CDR3 loop: CASSPNSGNTIYF. Here the CDR3 DNA reads TGTGCCAGCAGTCCCAACTCTGGAAACACCATATATTTT.

This chain uses TRBV30 with TRBJ1-5; 9 nucleotides align to TRBD1. The germline V gene has CDR1 GTSNPN and CDR2 SVGIG (reference sequence). The junction had 15 bases not matched to a gene; V was cut back by 5 bases and J by 4 bases. The CDR3 runs to 17 residues. CDR3 residues: CAWGGQGNKWGNQPQHF. The CDR3 DNA is TGTGCCTGGGGTGGACAGGGGAATAAGTGGGGGAATCAGCCCCAGCATTTT.

The V and J genes are TRBV7-3 and TRBJ1-6; possible D gene TRBD1, 5 bases. Germline V gene lookup returns CDR1 SGHTA and CDR2 FQGTGA. Trimming took 5 bases from V and 7 from J, leaving 18 bases between them. The CDR3 consists of 16 residues. In DNA form, the CDR3 reads TGTGCCAGCAGCCCGACAGCCCAGAGTCGGAATTCACCCCTCCACTTT. Amino acid sequence: CASSPTAQSRNSPLHF.

This CDR3 reads CASSPETLAVIYNEQFF. The CDR3 DNA sequence: TGTGCCAGCTCACCCGAGACCCTAGCGGTGATTTACAATGAGCAGTTCTTC. The chain couples TRBV18 to TRBJ2-1, with TRBD2 matching 7 bases. Germline CDR1 is KGHSH and CDR2 is LQKENI. After removal of 3 bases from V and 4 bases from J, the junction contained 12 bases not matched to a gene. This CDR3 region has 17 residues.

J is TRBJ2-3 and V is TRBV27, with D perhaps matching TRBD2 (6 bases). V was clipped by 6 bases and J by 0 bases, with 13 bases between them. The CDR3 sequence is 15 residues long. Germline lookup yields CDR1 MNHEY and CDR2 SMNVEV (reference sequence). The chain's CDR3 is CASRGLTASTDTQYF. CDR3 sequence (DNA): TGTGCCAGCAGGGGACTGACTGCTAGCACAGATACGCAGTATTTT.

The chain links TRBV2 to TRBJ2-3; 8 bases align to TRBD1. This CDR3 comprises 17 residues. The V and J ends lost 6 bases and 0 bases, in that order; junction bases with no gene match: 11. The germline gives CDR1 SNHLY, CDR2 FYNNEI. The CDR3 bases are TGTGCCAGCAGCCGCGGGACAGGACCCTCTAGCACAGATACGCAGTATTTT. Amino acid sequence: CASSRGTGPSSTDTQYF. Looking up the rest from reference TRBV2 and TRBJ2-3 gives the full variable domain: EPEVTQTPSHQVTQMGQEVILRCVPISNHLYFYWYRQILGQKVEFLVSFYNNEISEKSEIFDDQFSVERPDGSNFTLKIRSTKLEDSAMYFCASSRGTGPSSTDTQYFGPGTRLTVL.

The chain carries TRBV5-1 and TRBJ1-6; D might be TRBD1 (6 bases). Germline CDR1 and CDR2: SGHRS and YFSETQ. V gave up 0 bases and J gave up 6 bases, with 10 bases separating them. This CDR3 spans 15 amino acids. As DNA, the CDR3 is TGCGCCAGCAGCTTGGAGGGGGGATTTAATTCACCCCTCCACTTT. Translated, it gives CASSLEGGFNSPLHF.

The CDR3 nucleotides are TGTGCCAGCAGGAGGGGCGCAAGCTCCTACGAGCAGTACTTC. The encoded protein is CASRRGASSYEQYF. V usage is TRBV14 and J usage is TRBJ2-7, with D tentatively TRBD1 or TRBD2 (5 bases each). Trimming stripped 6 bases from V and 0 bases from J, with 12 bases between. Germline V lookup: CDR1 SGHDN, CDR2 FVKESK. This CDR3 contains 14 residues.

The chain employs TRBV30 and TRBJ2-1; maybe TRBD2 (6 bases). V dropped 5 bases and J dropped 12 bases, with 14 bases sitting between them. Germline CDR1 GTSNPN, CDR2 SVGIG (reference sequence). The CDR3 is 11 residues long. As DNA, the CDR3 is TGTGCCTGGGGAGGGACTGTAGGGCAGTTCTTC. Translating it yields CAWGGTVGQFF.

This clone was detected once. The V and J genes are TRBV2 and TRBJ1-3; TRBD1 might be the D (5 bases). The CDR3 sequence is 14 residues long. Trimming removed 6 bases from V and 2 bases from J, with 11 bases in between. Germline assignment: CDR1 SNHLY and CDR2 FYNNEI. CDR3 protein: CASSKEGTGNTIYF. CDR3 bases: TGTGCCAGCAGCAAAGAGGGGACTGGAAACACCATATATTTT.

The rearrangement uses TRBV19 and TRBJ1-4; maybe TRBD1 (5 bases). CDR3 length: 13 residues. The germline gives CDR1 LNHDA, CDR2 SQIVND (reference sequence). V shed 5 bases and J shed 7 bases, with 11 bases lying between them. CDR3 amino acids: CASSQDTSEKLFF. The CDR3 DNA sequence: TGTGCCAGTAGTCAGGACACTTCTGAAAAACTGTTTTTT.

The V gene is TRBV27, the J gene TRBJ2-5; D not certain. There are 11 residues in the CDR3. CDR1 and CDR2 (germline): MNHEY, SMNVEV (reference sequence). V was clipped by 6 bases and J by 5 bases, with 7 bases between them. The chain's CDR3 is CASRGYETQYF. The CDR3 DNA is TGTGCCAGCAGGGGTTACGAGACCCAGTACTTC.

The rearrangement links TRBV27 to TRBJ2-4, with D maybe TRBD1 (6 bases). V lost 6 bases and J lost 8, with 23 bases in between. Germline CDR1 MNHEY, CDR2 SMNVEV (reference sequence). CDR3 length: 16 residues. The CDR3 spells CASRRLGAGAEDIQYF. The CDR3 bases are TGTGCCAGCAGACGTCTTGGGGCAGGGGCTGAGGACATTCAGTACTTC.

The chain joins TRBV6-1 to TRBJ2-4; a weak D match, TRBD1 (5 bases). The V gene lost 1 base and the J gene lost 4 bases, with 8 bases spanning the gap. The CDR3 has 14 residues. The germline CDR1 and CDR2 sequences are MNHNS and SASEGT. The CDR3 bases are TGTGCCAGCAGTGAAGGGGGCTCAAAAAACATTCAGTACTTC. This gives the protein CASSEGGSKNIQYF.

The chain carries TRBV5-1 and TRBJ2-3, with 8 bases identical to TRBD2. There are 14 residues in the CDR3. Germline V gives CDR1 SGHRS, CDR2 YFSETQ. The V and J ends lost 4 bases and 3 bases, in that order; junction bases with no gene match: 4. CDR3 region: CASSLASGTDTQYF. CDR3 sequence (DNA): TGCGCCAGCAGCCTGGCTAGCGGGACAGATACGCAGTATTTT.

This clone was counted only a few times. V and J are TRBV7-3 and TRBJ2-3; perhaps TRBD1 as D (6 bases). Germline loops: CDR1 SGHTA, CDR2 FQGTGA. Trimming left V 1 base short and J 2 bases short, with 16 bases between. This CDR3 contains 17 residues. DNA for the CDR3: TGTGCCAGCAGCTTAAATTTGGGGCAGGGGTTCACAGATACGCAGTATTTT. Translating it yields CASSLNLGQGFTDTQYF.